These 8 T cell receptor beta chains originate from one sample sequenced in a study of blood T cell repertoires in COVID-19. Only in-frame clones appear in the TCRdb table, and some are missing; sequencing was by immunoSEQ multiplex PCR. The sample comprises about 13,000 clones, roughly 83% of which are singletons, and roughly 25% rests with the top ten. Sequencing used peripheral blood. These receptors were obtained from a man aged 35 to 55 with active or convalescent COVID-19.

The chain employs TRBV5-1 and TRBJ1-1; TRBD1 agrees at 8 bases. Germline V gene data show CDR1 as SGHRS and CDR2 as YFSETQ. The trim removed 0 bases at V and 0 bases at J, leaving 4 bases unmatched. The CDR3 sequence is 16 residues long. In DNA form, the CDR3 reads TGCGCCAGCAGCTTGGCCTCGACAGGGGTGAACACTGAAGCTTTCTTT. Its protein is CASSLASTGVNTEAFF.

This chain links TRBV7-2 with TRBJ2-7; D may be TRBD1 (10 bases). Germline CDR1 and CDR2: SGHTA and FQGNSA. V was shortened by 5 bases and J by 7 bases, with 21 bases between the two germline ends. This CDR3 has 15 residues. This chain's CDR3 is CASSPSGTGVREQYF. The CDR3, as DNA: TGTGCCAGCAGCCCTAGCGGGACAGGGGTCAGGGAGCAGTACTTC.

The chain recombines TRBV12-5 with TRBJ1-1, with 9 bases identical to TRBD1. Germline V lookup: CDR1 LGHNT, CDR2 FRNRAP. The CDR3 is 15 amino acids. V shed 5 bases and J 4 bases; nucleotides not matched to a gene: 8. The CDR3 protein is CASGPITGGGTEAFF. Here the CDR3 DNA reads TGTGCTAGTGGTCCCATCACAGGGGGCGGCACTGAAGCTTTCTTT.

As to this clone: A much larger clone lies a single base off, so this may be a read error. The gene calls are TRBV2 and TRBJ1-3; 8 nucleotides align to TRBD1. CDR1 is SNHLY and CDR2 is FYNNEI in the germline V gene. The ends lost 9 bases at V and 0 bases at J; junction bases unmatched: 7. This CDR3 is built from 15 residues. The CDR3 loop is CARSTGQVSGNTIYF. In DNA, the CDR3 is TGTGCCAGAAGTACGGGACAGGTCTCTGGAAACACCATATATTTT.

The chain employs TRBV3-1 (or the pseudogene TRBV3-2) and TRBJ2-7, with D possibly being TRBD2 (6 bases). The ends were cut back, 4 bases at V and 5 bases at J, with 15 bases in the middle. CDR3 length: 14 residues. Germline V gives CDR1 LGHDT, CDR2 YNNKEL (reference sequence). DNA of the CDR3: TGTGCCAGCAGCCGGTTCCTAGCGAGTCACGAGCAGTACTTC. It specifies CASSRFLASHEQYF.

The J gene is TRBJ2-7, the V gene TRBV3-1 (or the pseudogene TRBV3-2); 11 positions agree with TRBD1. Looked up from germline, CDR1 is LGHDT and CDR2 is YNNKEL (reference sequence). With 1 base clipped from V and 3 bases from J, the junction kept 5 bases outside the gene matches. This CDR3 has 16 amino acids. The CDR3 DNA follows: TGTGCCAGCAGCCAAGGACGTGGGACAGGGGGCTACGAGCAGTACTTC. This encodes CASSQGRGTGGYEQYF.

This clone was found once. This chain links TRBV11-3 with TRBJ2-3, with D possibly being TRBD2 (8 bases). Germline-derived CDR1 and CDR2 are SGHNT and YENEEA. V lost 5 bases and J lost 8, with 23 bases in between. CDR3 size: 16 residues. CDR3 protein: CASSPREGAYKGTQYF. CDR3 coding DNA: TGTGCCAGCAGCCCACGGGAGGGGGCCTACAAGGGTACGCAGTATTTT.

The rearrangement uses TRBV5-1 and TRBJ2-2; 7 positions match TRBD2. The CDR3 covers 14 residues. Per the germline V gene, CDR1 is SGHRS and CDR2 is YFSETQ. Trimming cost V 0 bases and J 6 bases; bases outside gene matches: 2. Here the CDR3 reads CASSLETSPGELFF. The DNA of the CDR3 is TGCGCCAGCAGCTTGGAGACTAGCCCCGGGGAGCTGTTTTTT.